This T cell receptor (beta chain) was sequenced for a study of shared clonotypes between healthy human individuals (TCRdb year 2020). Broadly, across the study: A few men and a couple of women, aged 18 to 49 years, made up the cohort. To increase sequencing depth and limit assay-specific biases, different laboratories used diverse techniques to prepare libraries and sequence TCR repertoires. Per donor, leukapheresis produced somewhere between about 0.94 and 10 billion PBMCs. To estimate repertoire size and how much clonotype sharing occurs between individuals, the study deeply sequenced the blood TCR repertoires of roughly 5 healthy adults. For each donor, CD4 naive and CD4 memory were each given three plates, CD8 naive was given two plates, and CD8 memory was given one plate. Points the paper makes about the study in general: Even with the large sequencing depth, rarefaction of the sorted-subset datasets indicated that sequencing was incomplete. Pairwise subsampling led to the expectation that sequencing depth would affect the degree of clonotype sharing among donors. Sampling was restricted to blood, and TCR repertoires in tissues likely differ from the TCR repertoires found in blood. Estimated clonotype richness was generally larger for naive than for memory subsets. The small number of donors limited the genetic and exposure-history diversity represented. Clonotypes shared by all four sorted-subset donors showed higher generation probabilities than non-shared clonotypes. Across a handful of donors, approximately 5% of naive CD4, roughly 3.3% of naive CD8, under 2.5% of memory CD4, and approximately 0.4% of memory CD8 clonotypes were shared.

TCR CDR3 regions were amplified from genomic DNA by multiplex PCR using the deep immunoSEQ assay. For each cell subset, the extracted genomic DNA was distributed evenly across all wells of several immunoSEQ 96-well plates, and each plate served as one replicate. For sorted subsets, about 0.2 ug genomic DNA, equal to 30,000 or so T cell genomes, was loaded into each replicate PCR. Purified libraries were measured with a Qubit 3.0 fluorometer, size-checked on a Bioanalyzer 2100, and measured again with the KAPA Library Quantification kit. A separate single-read 150-cycle Illumina NextSeq 550 flow cell was used to sequence each immunoSEQ 96-well plate. In the original analysis: Because the immunoSEQ output held only junctional sequences and lacked quality scores, the filtering could not match the filtering applied to full-length reads. Sequences were annotated with PyIR, a Python wrapper for IgBLAST v1.9, using IMGT germline references to assign V/J genes and CDR3. Reads were filtered out if the reads had weak V/J assignments (E-value above 1e-6), no CDR3, stop codons, out-of-frame junctions, or ambiguous translated residues. V3J clonotypes were defined by identical inferred V gene, J gene, and CDR3 amino acid sequence. The percentage overlap between two repertoires was calculated by dividing the number of shared unique clonotypes by the size of the smaller repertoire. Richness of each repertoire was evaluated using RTK rarefaction, the Chao1 estimator, and Recon v2.1 estimates of unobserved clonotypes. For all TCRbeta clonotypes obtained by the gDNA method from four donors, generation probabilities were computed with OLGA. Drawn from immuneACCESS, this table holds only the in-frame rearrangements with V and J called that TCRdb kept. Clones are partly lost; checked studies trace under half to an unresolved V gene and leave the rest unexplained. V and J calls and clone size are given by that table; D and trimming were obtained from the DNA. This sample comprises roughly 1.4 million clones, roughly 98.5% of them detected only once. The ten largest account for about 0.4% of the sample.

In the case of this clone: Its target antigen remains unknown. No base quality values were provided; no much bigger clone lies one nucleotide off. This CDR3 is also generated by other DNA sequences in the sample.

Spanning cysteine to phenylalanine, the CDR3 consists of 14 amino acids. CDR3 DNA is the only sequence kept; it has 42 bases, read in frame from the first base. V is clipped by 2 bases and J by 4 bases, and the sequence between their germline boundaries is 9 bases long. The germline V gene yields SGHTA for CDR1 and FQGNSA for CDR2. The donors were healthy, HIV-negative adults who had no recently reported acute infections or vaccinations. Only Caucasian adults living in Nashville, Tennessee, USA were represented among the donors. CD4+ T cells were enriched through magnetic negative selection, after which naive cells were positively selected on CD45RA and the remaining negative fraction served as the memory subset. After blood collection by leukapheresis, PBMCs were isolated using Ficoll-Histopaque density gradient centrifugation and then cryopreserved in the vapor phase of liquid nitrogen. Purity and quantity of every magnetically sorted T cell population were checked by analytical flow cytometry. Genomic DNA was isolated from each sorted fraction and quantified by UV absorbance on a Nanodrop 2000c.

The V and J genes are TRBV7-2 and TRBJ2-1, and perhaps TRBD1 as D gene, on 5 matching bases. The TCR originated in a young man in good health. The sequenced material came from naive CD4+ T cells sorted from blood. The cell subset or site label for this specimen denotes: CD45RA+ positively selected. The CDR3 sequence is CASSLRGAYNEQFF. The sequence in DNA is TGTGCCAGCAGCTTACGTGGGGCTTACAATGAGCAGTTCTTC.